This is a list of T cell receptor beta chains from one sample in a study of human T cells and chemical hapten exposure. Using its own MiXCR run on the RACE reads, TCRdb lists one record per CDR3 protein. The sample lists tens of thousands of distinct CDR3 sequences; around 10% were seen once. The specimen was whole blood, collected in connection with sensitization to the hapten diphenylcyclopropenone (DPC). These receptors were obtained from a woman in her forties or fifties with alopecia areata. Some clones in this sample may be carry-over from other donors' samples. CDR3s include the opening cysteine and the closing phenylalanine or tryptophan. D genes are given only for firm matches. The size of a clone is reported for some rows only, either as once, few or many, or as a class for expanded clones.

DNA | CDR3 | V | size | J | length | D
TGTGCCAGCAGCGTTACCCCCGGGACCGGTTACGAGCAGTACTTC | CASSVTPGTGYEQYF | TRBV7-2 | NA | TRBJ2-7 | 15 | NA
TGTGCCAGCAGCTCCTCGGCTAGCGGGGTCCTTGAGCAGTACTTC | CASSSSASGVLEQYF | TRBV7-2 | NA | TRBJ2-7 | 15 | TRBD2
TGCGCCAGCAGCTTGGTGACTAGCGGGCTGGAGACCCAGTACTTC | CASSLVTSGLETQYF | TRBV5-1 | few | TRBJ2-5 | 15 | TRBD2
TGTGCCACCAGTGACTCGAGCGGCAATGAGCAGTTCTTC | CATSDSSGNEQFF | TRBV24-1 | few | TRBJ2-1 | 13 | NA
TGTGCCAGCAGCCAAGATCTAAAGCAGTTCTTC | CASSQDLKQFF | TRBV14 | few | TRBJ2-1 | 11 | NA
TGTGCCAGCAGCTTAACTGGAGGGGGCCAATCTGGAAACACCATATATTTT | CASSLTGGGQSGNTIYF | TRBV7-3 | NA | TRBJ1-3 | 17 | TRBD1
TGTGCCAGCAGTCCCTCGTCAGGGGGCTCGGGCAATGAGCAGTTCTTC | CASSPSSGGSGNEQFF | TRBV28 | NA | TRBJ2-1 | 16 | TRBD1
TGTGCCAGCAGTGCACCCGTGACAGGGGCATCACCCCTCCACTTT | CASSAPVTGASPLHF | TRBV28 | few | TRBJ1-6 | 15 | TRBD1
TGCAGCGCCCGGACAGGGGGTCAGCCCCAGCATTTT | CSARTGGQPQHF | TRBV29-1 | many | TRBJ1-5 | 12 | TRBD1
TGTGCCAGCATGGCCAGGGACAGGGATGGCTACACCTTC | CASMARDRDGYTF | TRBV2 | NA | TRBJ1-2 | 13 | TRBD1
TGTGCCAGCAGCCCCTTTGATAGCTCCTACAATGAGCAGTTCTTC | CASSPFDSSYNEQFF | TRBV7-3 | NA | TRBJ2-1 | 15 | NA
TGTGCAAGTCGCTTACCCCCAAGCGGGAAAGAGACCCAGTACTTC | CASRLPPSGKETQYF | TRBV12-2 | few | TRBJ2-5 | 15 | NA
TGTGCCAGCAGTTTACTCGGGACAGGACCTAACTATGGCTACACCTTC | CASSLLGTGPNYGYTF | TRBV28 | many | TRBJ1-2 | 16 | TRBD1
TGTGCCACCGGAGGGGACGGAGAGACCCAGTACTTC | CATGGDGETQYF | TRBV10-3 | few | TRBJ2-5 | 12 | NA
TGTGCCAGCAGCTGGTCCGGAGGGCCCCAGCATTTT | CASSWSGGPQHF | TRBV5-5 | NA | TRBJ1-5 | 12 | NA
TGCAGTGCCAGGGGAGGGGAAGCTAACTATGGCTACACCTTC | CSARGGEANYGYTF | TRBV20-1 | many | TRBJ1-2 | 14 | NA
TGTGCCAGCAGATTGGGACAGGCCTATGGCTACACCTTC | CASRLGQAYGYTF | TRBV5-8 | NA | TRBJ1-2 | 13 | TRBD1